This T cell receptor beta chain was documented in a study of blood T cell repertoires in COVID-19. Turning to the study itself: COVID-19 samples collected from the United States, Italy and Spain covered acute and convalescent phases. PBMCs, B-cell-depleted T cells, or T cells provided the cDNA or gDNA that made up the material.

In the authors' methods: Researchers report that nucleated cell counts were estimated from reference gene primer amplification. Libraries were prepared by immunoSEQ multiplex PCR; TCRdb keeps only in-frame clonotypes and omits some of them. That table supplies the V and J calls and clone size; D and trimming were determined from the DNA. The data contain roughly 100,000 clones, approximately 82% of them singletons. This CDR3 is 17 amino acids long. The V gene lost 8 bases and the J gene lost 0 bases, with 22 bases spanning the gap. The chain joins TRBV23-1 to TRBJ1-1; TRBD1 is a possible D gene (5 bases). TRBV23-1 is recorded as an ORF, its role being uncertain. The sample was peripheral blood. This clonotype originated in a man between 65 and 79 years old with acute or convalescent COVID-19. The CDR3: CASDTGKEAGLNTEAFF. The CDR3, as DNA: TGCGCCAGCGACACAGGAAAAGAGGCTGGGTTGAACACTGAAGCTTTCTTT.